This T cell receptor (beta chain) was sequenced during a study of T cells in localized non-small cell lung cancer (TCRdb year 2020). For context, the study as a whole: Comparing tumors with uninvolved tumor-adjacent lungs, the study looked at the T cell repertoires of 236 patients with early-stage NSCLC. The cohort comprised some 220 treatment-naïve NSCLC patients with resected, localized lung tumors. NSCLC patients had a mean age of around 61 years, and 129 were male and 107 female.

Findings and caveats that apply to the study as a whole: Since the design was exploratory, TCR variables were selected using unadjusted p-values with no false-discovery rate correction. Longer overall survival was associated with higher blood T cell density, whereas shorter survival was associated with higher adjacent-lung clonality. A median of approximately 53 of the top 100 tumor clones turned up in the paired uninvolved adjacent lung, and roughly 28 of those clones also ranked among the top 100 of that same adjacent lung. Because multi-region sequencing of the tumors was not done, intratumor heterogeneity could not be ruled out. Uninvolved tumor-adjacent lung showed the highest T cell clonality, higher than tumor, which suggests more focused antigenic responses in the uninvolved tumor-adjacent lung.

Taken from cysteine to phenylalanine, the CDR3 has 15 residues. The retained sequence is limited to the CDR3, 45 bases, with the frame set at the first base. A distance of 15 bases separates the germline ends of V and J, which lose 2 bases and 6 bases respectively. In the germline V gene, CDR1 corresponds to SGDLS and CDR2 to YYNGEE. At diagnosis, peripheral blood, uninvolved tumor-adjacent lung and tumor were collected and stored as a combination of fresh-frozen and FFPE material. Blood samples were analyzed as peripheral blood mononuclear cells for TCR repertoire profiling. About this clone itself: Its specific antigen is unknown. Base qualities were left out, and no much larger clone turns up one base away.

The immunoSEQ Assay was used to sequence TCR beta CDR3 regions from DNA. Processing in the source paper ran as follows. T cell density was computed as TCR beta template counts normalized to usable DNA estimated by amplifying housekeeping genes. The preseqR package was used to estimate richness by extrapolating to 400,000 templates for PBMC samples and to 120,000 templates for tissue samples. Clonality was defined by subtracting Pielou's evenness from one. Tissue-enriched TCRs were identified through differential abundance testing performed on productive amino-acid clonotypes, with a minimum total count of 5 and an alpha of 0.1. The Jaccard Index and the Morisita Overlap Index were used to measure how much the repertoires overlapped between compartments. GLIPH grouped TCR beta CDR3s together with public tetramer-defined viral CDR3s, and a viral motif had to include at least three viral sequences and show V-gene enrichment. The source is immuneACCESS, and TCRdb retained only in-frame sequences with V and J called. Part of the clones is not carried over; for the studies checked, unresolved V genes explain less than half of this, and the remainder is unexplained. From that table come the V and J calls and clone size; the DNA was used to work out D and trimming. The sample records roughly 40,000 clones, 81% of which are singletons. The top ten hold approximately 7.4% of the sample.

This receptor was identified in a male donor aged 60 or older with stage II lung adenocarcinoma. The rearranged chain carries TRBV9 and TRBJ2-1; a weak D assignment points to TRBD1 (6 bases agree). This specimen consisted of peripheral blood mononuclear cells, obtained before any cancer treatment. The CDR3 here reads CASSVLQGTGNEQFF. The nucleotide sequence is TGTGCCAGCAGCGTGCTACAGGGAACGGGCAATGAGCAGTTCTTC.